This T cell receptor beta chain was captured in a study of Ad26.COV2.S vaccination and SARS-CoV-2 variants (dated by TCRdb to about 2021). About the full investigation: Donors in the vaccine arm were drawn from COV1001, a phase I-IIa trial of Ad26.COV2.S in healthy adults that was multicentre, randomized, double-blind and placebo-controlled. Ad26.COV2.S was given intramuscularly at 5x10^10 or 1x10^11 viral particles, as a single shot or as two shots 56 days apart. The specificity and breadth of SARS-CoV-2-reactive T cell receptors after Ad26.COV2.S vaccination were assessed by TCRbeta repertoire sequencing. The TCR-sequenced set comprised around 30 samples: some 19 Ad26.COV2.S vaccine recipients, 5 placebo recipients and 8 SARS-CoV-2 convalescent individuals. Trial participants were randomized into five groups of five: low-dose or high-dose Ad26.COV2.S given once or twice, or placebo on both occasions. Blinding of investigators to trial group allocation was maintained during experiments and outcome assessment. General findings and caveats noted by the study authors: Higher spike-specific TCR breadth was observed in Ad26.COV2.S recipients than in placebo recipients (P = 0.0014). The authors noted that the TCR breadth and depth analyses may have underestimated total T cell responses. After vaccination, spike-specific CD8+ and CD4+ T cell responses were reported to show substantial breadth. Comparing responses between vaccine doses or regimens was not something the study was powered to do. Vaccine and placebo recipients had comparable non-spike TCR breadth, which fits with the vaccine containing only spike.

The immunoSEQ Assay was used to sequence TCRbeta CDR3 regions. After extraction, genomic DNA underwent amplification by bias-controlled multiplex PCR, followed by high-throughput sequencing. In the paper's pipeline: To quantify the absolute abundance of every unique TCRbeta CDR3 region, sequences were collapsed and filtered. T cell fraction was estimated by normalizing TCRbeta template counts to usable DNA, with usable DNA measured through amplification of reference genes found in all nucleated cells. Repertoire TCRs were annotated as SARS-CoV-2-specific by exact matching of V gene, CDR3 amino acid sequence and J gene to a known reactive TCR set. MIRA supplied the reference SARS-CoV-2 TCR set, which was filtered for enrichment in COVID-19-positive ImmuneCODE repertoires so that public or cross-reactive TCRs were removed. Using the MIRA antigens, annotated TCRs were further analysed by specific ORF or by position within an ORF. Breadth was defined as annotated unique rearrangements over total unique productive rearrangements; depth was the summed frequency of those rearrangements. Two-sided Wilcoxon rank-sum tests were used to compare TCR breadth between groups. Held by TCRdb, this immuneACCESS table contains in-frame sequences only and omits some clones. Under half of the omission traces to an unresolved V gene where checked; the cause of the rest is unknown. V and J calls and clone size are as listed in that table; D and trimming were resolved from the DNA. For this sample the table gives around 320,000 clones, of which around 85% were detected only once. About 2.1% of the sample rests with the top ten.

The CDR3 starts with the cysteine, ends with the phenylalanine, and has 14 residues. CDR3 DNA is the only sequence kept; it has 42 bases, read in frame from the first base. From a lookup of the germline V gene, CDR1 and CDR2 are SGDLS and YYNGEE. V lost 0 bases and J lost 6 bases, and the count of bases not matched to a germline gene is 3. This specimen's treatment or condition label, interpreted: approximately 18 received Ad26.COV2.S at low or high dose, single or two shots; about five received placebo; per-sample allocation not given. For vaccine and placebo recipients, repertoires were sequenced using samples collected on day 63 after the first injection. Cohort 1b enrolled some 25 adults aged 18-55 years at a single site in Boston, USA, between 29 July and 7 August 2020. Ad26.COV2.S was a replication-incompetent adenovirus type 26 vector that expressed a prefusion-stabilized SARS-CoV-2 spike protein derived from the original Wuhan strain.

Comments on this clone: Its recognized antigen is unknown. Per-base qualities were not stored, and no clone one base away is much larger.

The sequence joins TRBV9 to TRBJ1-2; TRBD1 agrees with 9 junctional bases. The sequence came from a person aged 18-60 years who received the Ad26.COV2.S COVID-19 vaccine or a placebo. The specimen was peripheral blood, collected in a trial of Ad26.COV2.S vaccine versus placebo. This receptor has the CDR3 CASSVGTGADGYTF. The nucleotide sequence reads TGTGCCAGCAGCGTAGGGACAGGGGCCGATGGCTACACCTTC.